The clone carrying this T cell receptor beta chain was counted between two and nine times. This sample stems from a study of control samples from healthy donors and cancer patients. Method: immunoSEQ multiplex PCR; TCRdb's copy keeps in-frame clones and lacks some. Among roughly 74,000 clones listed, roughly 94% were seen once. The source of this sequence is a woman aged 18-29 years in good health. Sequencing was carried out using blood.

The CDR3 region has the DNA TGTGCCAGCAGTTTCTATGCGACAGATTGGGCGGGATTAAGGCCTGCCAAAACAGATACGCAGTATTTT. Protein product: CASSFYATDWAGLRPAKTDTQYF. The V call is TRBV28, the J call TRBJ2-3; D is perhaps TRBD2 (6 bases). This CDR3 contains 23 residues. CDR1 is MDHEN and CDR2 is SYDVKM in the germline V gene. The ends were cut back, 3 bases at V and 3 bases at J, with 37 bases in the middle.